The clone carrying this T cell receptor beta chain was detected only a few times. Its target is unknown. Trimming removed 1 base at V and 6 bases at J, with 10 bases between. The CDR3 sequence is 14 residues long. Germline V CDR1 and CDR2: SGHVS, FNYEAQ. This specimen comes from a study of cytomegalovirus exposure and HLA in healthy donors. Study context: A prior analysis found around 110 million unique TCR beta sequences from roughly 180 million T cells.

Study conclusions and caveats: In a later analysis, a missense DCLRE1C variant was linked to TCR beta V- and J-gene trimming. Some V segments could not be told apart, so they were left out, TRBV6-2 and TRBV6-3 among them. Immune exposure information available was restricted to CMV serostatus.

PCR employed 60 Vbeta and 13 Jbeta primers. The table came from immunoSEQ multiplex PCR; TCRdb's copy has only in-frame clones and leaves some out. The sample holds about 150,000 clones, approximately 79% seen once. What was sequenced was PBMCs. The rearrangement uses TRBV7-6 and TRBJ2-1; D gene unclear. This receptor was obtained from a man aged 18-30 years in good health and CMV-seropositive. CDR3 in amino acids: CASSLVQYVNEQFF. CDR3 nucleotide sequence: TGTGCCAGCAGCTTAGTCCAGTATGTCAATGAGCAGTTCTTC.